Described below is a single T cell receptor (beta chain) sequence and its context. This sample was included in a study of blood T cell repertoires in COVID-19. Whole-study context: PBMCs, B-cell-depleted T cells, or T cells provided the cDNA or gDNA that made up the material.

Profiling relied on immunoSEQ multiplex PCR, and the TCRdb table lists in-frame clones only, not all of them. The data contain about 120,000 clones, less than 85% of them singletons. V lost 4 bases and J lost 6, with 21 bases in between. This CDR3 contains 15 residues. Germline-derived CDR1 and CDR2 are SQVTM and ANQGSEA. This clonotype was sampled from a man in his fifties or sixties with acute or convalescent COVID-19. The specimen was peripheral blood. The chain couples TRBV29-1 to TRBJ1-2; a possible D gene is TRBD1 (5 bases). CDR3 amino acids: CSVGGETEGLDGYTF. In DNA form, the CDR3 reads TGCAGCGTTGGGGGGGAGACGGAAGGCCTGGATGGCTACACCTTC.